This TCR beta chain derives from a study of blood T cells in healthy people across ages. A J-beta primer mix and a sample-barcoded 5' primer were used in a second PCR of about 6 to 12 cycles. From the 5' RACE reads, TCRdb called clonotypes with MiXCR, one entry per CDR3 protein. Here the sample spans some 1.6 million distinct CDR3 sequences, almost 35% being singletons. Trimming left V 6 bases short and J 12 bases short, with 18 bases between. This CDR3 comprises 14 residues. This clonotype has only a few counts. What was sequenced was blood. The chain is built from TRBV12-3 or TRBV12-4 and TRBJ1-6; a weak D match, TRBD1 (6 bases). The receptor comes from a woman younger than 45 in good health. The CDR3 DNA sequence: TGTGCCAGCAGCTACCGGGACACAAGTTTACCCCTCCACTTT. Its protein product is CASSYRDTSLPLHF.